The following is a TCR beta chain sequence with its context. What it binds is not known. The CDR3 totals 16 residues. Trimming shortened V by 0 bases and J by 3 bases, and 15 bases separated the two germline ends. Looked up from germline, CDR1 is SGHRS and CDR2 is YFSETQ. It was into CD45RA+ naive and CD45RA-negative memory subsets that the CD4+ cells were split. Here immunoSEQ multiplex PCR was the method, and the copy in TCRdb shows in-frame clones only, minus some. Of fewer than 3 million clones listed, around 90% were seen once; the top ten hold more than 0.35%. These data are taken from a study of shared clonotypes between healthy human individuals. Study-level background: A couple of female and a few male donors aged 18 to 49 were enrolled. Three CD4 naive, three CD4 memory, two CD8 naive and one CD8 memory plate were used per donor. Study-level findings and limits: Larger estimated richness was generally recorded for naive subsets relative to memory subsets.

The source is a man between 18 and 35 years old in good health. Some clones in this sample may be carry-over from other donors' samples. The sample taken for sequencing was naive CD4+ T cells from PBMCs. Subset denoted: CD45RA+ positively selected. The J gene is TRBJ2-5, the V gene TRBV5-1, with TRBD1 as a possible D gene (6 bases). CDR3 sequence (DNA): TGCGCCAGCAGCTTGGTTAGACAGGCCCCGAAAGAGACCCAGTACTTC. Encoded protein: CASSLVRQAPKETQYF.